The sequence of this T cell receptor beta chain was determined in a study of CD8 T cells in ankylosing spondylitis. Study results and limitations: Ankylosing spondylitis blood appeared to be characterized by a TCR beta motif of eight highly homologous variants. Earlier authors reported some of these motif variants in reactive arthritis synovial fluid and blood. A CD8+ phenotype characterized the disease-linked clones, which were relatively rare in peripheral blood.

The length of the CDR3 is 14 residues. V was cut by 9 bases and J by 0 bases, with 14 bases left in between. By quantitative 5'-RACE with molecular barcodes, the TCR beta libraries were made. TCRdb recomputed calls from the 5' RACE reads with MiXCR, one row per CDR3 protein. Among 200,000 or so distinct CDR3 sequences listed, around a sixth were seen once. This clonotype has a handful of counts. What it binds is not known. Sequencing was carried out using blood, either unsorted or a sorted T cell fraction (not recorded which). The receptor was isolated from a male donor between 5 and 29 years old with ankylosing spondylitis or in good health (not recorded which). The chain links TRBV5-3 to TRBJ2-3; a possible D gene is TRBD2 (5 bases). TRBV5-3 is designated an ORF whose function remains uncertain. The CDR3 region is CATRVPGSTDTQYF. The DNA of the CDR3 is TGTGCCACCCGCGTCCCGGGGAGCACAGATACGCAGTATTTT.